This T cell receptor (beta chain) was captured by sequencing in a study of blood T cell repertoires in COVID-19. The germline CDR1 and CDR2 sequences are KGHSY and FQNENV. The CDR3 consists of 15 residues. J was trimmed by 3 bases and V by 3 bases; bases with no gene match: 4. The method was immunoSEQ multiplex PCR; TCRdb's version includes in-frame clones alone and lacks a portion of them. Of 93,000 or so clones listed, approximately 90% are singletons. The receptor was isolated from an elderly woman in a cohort sampled during active COVID-19. Sequencing was performed on peripheral blood. The V and J genes are TRBV16 and TRBJ2-1, with 8 bases identical to TRBD2. The CDR3 is CASSQGRGVYNEQFF. The CDR3 region has the DNA TGTGCCAGCAGCCAGGGGCGGGGGGTCTACAATGAGCAGTTCTTC. Looking up the rest from reference TRBV16 and TRBJ2-1 gives the full variable domain: GEEVAQTPKHLVRGEGQKAKLYCAPIKGHSYVFWYQQVLKNEFKFLISFQNENVFDETGMPKERFSAKCLPNSPCSLEIQATKLEDSAVYFCASSQGRGVYNEQFFGPGTRLTVL.